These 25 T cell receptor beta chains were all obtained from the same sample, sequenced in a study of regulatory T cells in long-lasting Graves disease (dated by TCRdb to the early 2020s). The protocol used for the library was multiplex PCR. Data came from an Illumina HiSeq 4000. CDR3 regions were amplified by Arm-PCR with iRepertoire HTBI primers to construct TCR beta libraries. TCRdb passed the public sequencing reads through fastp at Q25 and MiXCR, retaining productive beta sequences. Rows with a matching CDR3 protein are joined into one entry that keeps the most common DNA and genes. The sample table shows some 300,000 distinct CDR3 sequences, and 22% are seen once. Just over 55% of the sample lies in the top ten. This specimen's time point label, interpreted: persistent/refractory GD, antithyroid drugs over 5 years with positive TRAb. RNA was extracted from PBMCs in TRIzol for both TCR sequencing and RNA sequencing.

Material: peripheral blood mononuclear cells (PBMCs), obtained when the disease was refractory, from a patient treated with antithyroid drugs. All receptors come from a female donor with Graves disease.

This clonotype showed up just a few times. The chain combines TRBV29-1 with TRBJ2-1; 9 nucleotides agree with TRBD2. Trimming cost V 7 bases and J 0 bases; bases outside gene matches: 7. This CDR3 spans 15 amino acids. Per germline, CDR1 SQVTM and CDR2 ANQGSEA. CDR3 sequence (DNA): TGCAGCGGGCGGCGACTAGCGGACTCCTACAATGAGCAGTTCTTC. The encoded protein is CSGRRLADSYNEQFF.

CDR3 region: CASSVVGGPNEKLFF. CDR3 coding DNA: TGTGCCAGCAGCGTAGTGGGCGGGCCTAATGAAAAACTGTTTTTT. This chain connects TRBV9 to TRBJ1-4; D not certain. The V end lost 0 bases, the J end lost 3 bases, and 9 bases lay between the germline ends. Germline-derived CDR1 and CDR2 are SGDLS and YYNGEE. This CDR3 is 15 amino acids long.

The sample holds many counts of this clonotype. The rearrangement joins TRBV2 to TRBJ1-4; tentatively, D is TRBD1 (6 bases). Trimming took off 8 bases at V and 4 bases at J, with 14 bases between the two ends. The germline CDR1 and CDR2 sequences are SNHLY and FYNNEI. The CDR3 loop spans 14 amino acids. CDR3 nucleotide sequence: TGTGCCAGCGCACCGACAGGCGGTAATGAAAAACTGTTTTTT. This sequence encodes CASAPTGGNEKLFF. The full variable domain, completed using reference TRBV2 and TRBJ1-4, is EPEVTQTPSHQVTQMGQEVILRCVPISNHLYFYWYRQILGQKVEFLVSFYNNEISEKSEIFDDQFSVERPDGSNFTLKIRSTKLEDSAMYFCASAPTGGNEKLFFGSGTQLSVL.

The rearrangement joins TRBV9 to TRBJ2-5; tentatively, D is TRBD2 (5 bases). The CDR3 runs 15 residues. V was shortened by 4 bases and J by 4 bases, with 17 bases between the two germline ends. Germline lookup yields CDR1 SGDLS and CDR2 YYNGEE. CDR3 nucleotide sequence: TGTGCCAGCAGCTCCGGGATGAGTGCGGGAGAGACCCAGTACTTC. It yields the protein CASSSGMSAGETQYF.

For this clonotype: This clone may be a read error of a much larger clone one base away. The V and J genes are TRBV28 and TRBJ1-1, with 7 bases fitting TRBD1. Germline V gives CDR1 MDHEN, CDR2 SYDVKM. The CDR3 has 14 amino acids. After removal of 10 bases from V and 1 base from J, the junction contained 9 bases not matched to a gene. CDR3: CAITPGQTNTEAFF. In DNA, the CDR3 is TGTGCCATCACCCCGGGACAGACGAACACTGAAGCTTTCTTT.

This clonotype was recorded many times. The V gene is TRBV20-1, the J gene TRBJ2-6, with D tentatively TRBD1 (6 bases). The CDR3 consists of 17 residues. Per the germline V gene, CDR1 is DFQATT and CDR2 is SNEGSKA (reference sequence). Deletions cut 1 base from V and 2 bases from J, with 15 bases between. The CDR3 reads CSARGQGRETGANVLTF. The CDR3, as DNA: TGCAGTGCTAGAGGCCAGGGGAGAGAAACTGGGGCCAACGTCCTGACTTTC.

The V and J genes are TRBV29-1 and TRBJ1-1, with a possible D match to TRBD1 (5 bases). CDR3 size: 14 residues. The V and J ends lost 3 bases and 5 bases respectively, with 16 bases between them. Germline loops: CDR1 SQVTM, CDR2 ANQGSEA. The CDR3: CSVDSRDRGTEAFF. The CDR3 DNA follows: TGCAGCGTTGATTCGCGCGATAGGGGAACTGAAGCTTTCTTT.

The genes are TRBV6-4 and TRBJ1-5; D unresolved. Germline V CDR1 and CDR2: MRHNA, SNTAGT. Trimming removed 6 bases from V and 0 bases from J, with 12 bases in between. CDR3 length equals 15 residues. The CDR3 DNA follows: TGTGCCAGCAGCATCACAGAGTATAGCAATCAGCCCCAGCATTTT. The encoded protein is CASSITEYSNQPQHF.

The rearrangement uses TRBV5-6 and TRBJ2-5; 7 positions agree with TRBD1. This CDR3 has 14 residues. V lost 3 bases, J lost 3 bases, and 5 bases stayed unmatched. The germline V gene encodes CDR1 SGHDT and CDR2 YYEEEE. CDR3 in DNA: TGTGCCAGCAGCTCCTGGGACAGCAAAGAGACCCAGTACTTC. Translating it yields CASSSWDSKETQYF.

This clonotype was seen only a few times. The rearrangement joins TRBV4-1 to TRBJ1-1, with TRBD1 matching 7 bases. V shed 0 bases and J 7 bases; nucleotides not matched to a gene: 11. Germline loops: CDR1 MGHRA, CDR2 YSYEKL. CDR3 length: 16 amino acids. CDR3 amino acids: CASSQDKRGPTVEAFF. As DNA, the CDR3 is TGCGCCAGCAGCCAAGATAAGAGGGGGCCCACCGTTGAAGCTTTCTTT.

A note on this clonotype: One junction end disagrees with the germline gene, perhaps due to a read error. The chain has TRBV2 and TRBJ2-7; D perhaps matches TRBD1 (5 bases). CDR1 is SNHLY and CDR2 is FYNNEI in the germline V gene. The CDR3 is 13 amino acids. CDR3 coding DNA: TGTACCAGCAGTGCCGACAGATCCTACGAGCAGTACTTC. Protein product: CTSSADRSYEQYF.

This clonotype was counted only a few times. The chain's CDR3 is CASSAIGTADQPQHF. The CDR3 DNA follows: TGTGCCAGCAGTGCCATCGGGACGGCTGATCAGCCCCAGCATTTT. The V gene is TRBV6-2 or TRBV6-3, the J gene TRBJ1-5, with D tentatively TRBD1 (5 bases). Trimming took 5 bases from V and 5 from J, leaving 16 bases between them. The CDR3 is made up of 15 amino acids. Germline V lookup: CDR1 MNHEY, CDR2 SVGEGT.

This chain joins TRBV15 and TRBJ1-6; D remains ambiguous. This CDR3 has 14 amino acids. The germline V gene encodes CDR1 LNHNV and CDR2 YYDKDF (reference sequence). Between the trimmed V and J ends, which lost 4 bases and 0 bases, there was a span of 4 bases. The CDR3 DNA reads TGTGCCACCAGCACCAACTCCTATAATTCACCCCTCCACTTT. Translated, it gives CATSTNSYNSPLHF.

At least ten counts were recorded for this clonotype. CDR3 amino acids: CSARPQDIQYF. The CDR3 coding sequence is TGCAGTGCTAGACCACAAGACATTCAGTACTTC. The V call is TRBV20-1, the J call TRBJ2-4, with unresolved D. Trimming took off 2 bases at V and 8 bases at J, with 7 bases between the two ends. CDR3 length equals 11 residues. The V gene's germline CDR1 is DFQATT and CDR2 SNEGSKA (reference sequence).

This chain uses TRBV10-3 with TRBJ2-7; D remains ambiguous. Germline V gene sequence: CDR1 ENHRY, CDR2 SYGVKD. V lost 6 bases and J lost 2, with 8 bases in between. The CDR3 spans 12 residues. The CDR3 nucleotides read TGTGCCATCAGGAATTACCCCTACGAGCAGTACTTC. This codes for CAIRNYPYEQYF.

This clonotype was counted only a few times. This CDR3 is CASSRGRYYEQYF. The CDR3 DNA is TGTGCCAGCAGCCGTGGACGGTACTACGAGCAGTACTTC. The V and J genes are TRBV3-1 and TRBJ2-7; D gene uncertain. CDR1 and CDR2 from the germline V gene are LGHDT and YNNKEL (reference sequence). The V end lost 4 bases, the J end lost 3 bases, and 10 bases lay between the germline ends. The CDR3 loop spans 13 amino acids.

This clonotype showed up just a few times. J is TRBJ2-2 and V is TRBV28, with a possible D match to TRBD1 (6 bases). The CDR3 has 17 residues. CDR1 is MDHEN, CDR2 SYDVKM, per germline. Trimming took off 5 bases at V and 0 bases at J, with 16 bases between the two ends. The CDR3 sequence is CASSPGTKNANTGELFF. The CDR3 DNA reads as TGTGCCAGCAGTCCCGGGACAAAGAACGCGAACACCGGGGAGCTGTTTTTT.

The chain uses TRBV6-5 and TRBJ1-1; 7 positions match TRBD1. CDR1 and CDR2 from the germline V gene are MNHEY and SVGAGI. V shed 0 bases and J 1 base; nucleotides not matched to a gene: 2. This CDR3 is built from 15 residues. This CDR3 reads CASSYSGTANTEAFF. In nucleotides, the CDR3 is TGTGCCAGCAGTTACTCCGGGACAGCGAACACTGAAGCTTTCTTT.

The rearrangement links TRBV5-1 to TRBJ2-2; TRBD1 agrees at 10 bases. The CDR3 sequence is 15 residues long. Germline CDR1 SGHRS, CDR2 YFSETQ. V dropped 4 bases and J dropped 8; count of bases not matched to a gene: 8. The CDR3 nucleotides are TGCGCCAGCAGCGCCAGACAGGGGGCGTTAGGGGAGCTGTTTTTT. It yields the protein CASSARQGALGELFF. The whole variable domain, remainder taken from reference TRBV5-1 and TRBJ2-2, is KAGVTQTPRYLIKTRGQQVTLSCSPISGHRSVSWYQQTPGQGLQFLFEYFSETQRNKGNFPGRFSGRQFSNSRSEMNVSTLELGDSALYLCASSARQGALGELFFGEGSRLTVL.

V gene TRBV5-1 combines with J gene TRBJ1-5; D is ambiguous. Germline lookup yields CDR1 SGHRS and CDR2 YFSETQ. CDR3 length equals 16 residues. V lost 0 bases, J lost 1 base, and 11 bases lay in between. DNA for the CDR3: TGCGCCAGCAGCTTGGAAGGTTATGGGAGCAATCAGCCCCAGCATTTT. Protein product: CASSLEGYGSNQPQHF.

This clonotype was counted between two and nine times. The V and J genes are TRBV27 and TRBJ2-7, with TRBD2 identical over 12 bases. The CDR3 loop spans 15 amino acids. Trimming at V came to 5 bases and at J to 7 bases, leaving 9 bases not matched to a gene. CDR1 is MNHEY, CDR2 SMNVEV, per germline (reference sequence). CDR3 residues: CASSPTSGSVEEQYF. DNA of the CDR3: TGTGCCAGCAGTCCGACTAGCGGGAGTGTGGAAGAGCAGTACTTC.

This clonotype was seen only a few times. The CDR3 DNA reads TGCGCCAGCAGCTGGGGACAGGGAAGATCCGAGCAGTACTTC. Translation: CASSWGQGRSEQYF. This sequence joins TRBV5-1 and TRBJ2-7, with 9 bases identical to TRBD1. From germline, CDR1 is SGHRS and CDR2 YFSETQ. This CDR3 comprises 14 residues. J lost 6 bases, V lost 3 bases, and 7 bases had no gene match.

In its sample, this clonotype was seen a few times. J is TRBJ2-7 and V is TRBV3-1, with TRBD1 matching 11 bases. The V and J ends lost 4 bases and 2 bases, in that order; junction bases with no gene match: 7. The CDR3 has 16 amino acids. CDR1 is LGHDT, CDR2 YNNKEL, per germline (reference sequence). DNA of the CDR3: TGTGCCAGCAGCCGGCCCCAGGGACAGGGGGCCTACGAGCAGTACTTC. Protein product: CASSRPQGQGAYEQYF.

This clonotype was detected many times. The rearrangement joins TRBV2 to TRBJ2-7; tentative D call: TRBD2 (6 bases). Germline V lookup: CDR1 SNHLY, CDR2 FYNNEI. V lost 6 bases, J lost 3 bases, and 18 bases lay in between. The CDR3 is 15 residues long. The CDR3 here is CASRPRTWGVYEQYF. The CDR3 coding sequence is TGTGCCAGCAGGCCCCGTACGTGGGGGGTCTACGAGCAGTACTTC.

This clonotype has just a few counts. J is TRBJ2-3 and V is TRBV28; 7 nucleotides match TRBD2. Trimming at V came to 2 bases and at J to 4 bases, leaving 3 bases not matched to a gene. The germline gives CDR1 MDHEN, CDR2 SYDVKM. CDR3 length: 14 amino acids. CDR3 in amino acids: CASSLGRGADTQYF. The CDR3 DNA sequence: TGTGCCAGCAGTTTAGGCCGGGGGGCAGATACGCAGTATTTT. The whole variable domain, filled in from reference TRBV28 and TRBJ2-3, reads DVKVTQSSRYLVKRTGEKVFLECVQDMDHENMFWYRQDPGLGLRLIYFSYDVKMKEKGDIPEGYSVSREKKERFSLILESASTNQTSMYLCASSLGRGADTQYFGPGTRLTVL.